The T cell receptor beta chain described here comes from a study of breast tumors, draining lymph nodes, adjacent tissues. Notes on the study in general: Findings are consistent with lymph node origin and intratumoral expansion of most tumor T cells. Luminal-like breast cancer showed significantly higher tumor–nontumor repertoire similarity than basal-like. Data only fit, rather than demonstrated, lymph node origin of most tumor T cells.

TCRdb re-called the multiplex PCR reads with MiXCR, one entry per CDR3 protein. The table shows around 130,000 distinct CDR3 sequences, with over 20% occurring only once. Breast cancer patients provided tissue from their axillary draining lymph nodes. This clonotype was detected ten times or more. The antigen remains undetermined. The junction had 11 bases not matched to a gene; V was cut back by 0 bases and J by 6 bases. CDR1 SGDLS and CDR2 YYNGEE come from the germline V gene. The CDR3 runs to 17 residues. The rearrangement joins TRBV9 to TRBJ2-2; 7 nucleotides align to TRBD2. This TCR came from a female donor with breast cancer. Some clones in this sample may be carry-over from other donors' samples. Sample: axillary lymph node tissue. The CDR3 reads CASSVAWGGSTSGELFF. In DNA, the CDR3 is TGTGCCAGCAGCGTAGCTTGGGGCGGGAGTACGTCCGGGGAGCTGTTTTTT. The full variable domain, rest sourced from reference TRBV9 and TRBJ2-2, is DSGVTQTPKHLITATGQRVTLRCSPRSGDLSVYWYQQSLDQGLQFLIQYYNGEERAKGNILERFSAQQFPDLHSELNLSSLELGDSALYFCASSVAWGGSTSGELFFGEGSRLTVL.